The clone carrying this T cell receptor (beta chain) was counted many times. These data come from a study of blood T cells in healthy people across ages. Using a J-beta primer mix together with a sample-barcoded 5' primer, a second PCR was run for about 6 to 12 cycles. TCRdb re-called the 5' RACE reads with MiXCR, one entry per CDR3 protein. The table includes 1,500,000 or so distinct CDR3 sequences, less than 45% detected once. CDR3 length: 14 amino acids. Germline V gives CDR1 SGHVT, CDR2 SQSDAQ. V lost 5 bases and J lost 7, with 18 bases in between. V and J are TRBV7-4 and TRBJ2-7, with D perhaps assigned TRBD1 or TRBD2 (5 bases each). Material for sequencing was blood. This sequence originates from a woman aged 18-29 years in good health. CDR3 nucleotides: TGTGCCAGCAGCGAGGGGTTTCACATGGATGAGCAGTACTTC. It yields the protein CASSEGFHMDEQYF.